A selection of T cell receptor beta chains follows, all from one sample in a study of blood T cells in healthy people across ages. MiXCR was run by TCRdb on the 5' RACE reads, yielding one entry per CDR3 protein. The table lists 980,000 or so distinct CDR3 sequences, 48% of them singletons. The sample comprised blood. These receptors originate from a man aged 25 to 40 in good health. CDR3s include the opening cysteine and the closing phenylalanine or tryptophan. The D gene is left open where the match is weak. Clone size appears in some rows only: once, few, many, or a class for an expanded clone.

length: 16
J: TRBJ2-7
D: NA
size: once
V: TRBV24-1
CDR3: CATSDPTRKEHYEQYF
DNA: TGTGCCACCAGTGACCCAACGAGAAAGGAACACTACGAGCAGTACTTC

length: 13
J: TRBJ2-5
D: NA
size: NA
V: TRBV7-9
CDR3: CASSPQAAWTQYF
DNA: TGTGCCAGCAGCCCCCAAGCCGCGTGGACCCAGTACTTC

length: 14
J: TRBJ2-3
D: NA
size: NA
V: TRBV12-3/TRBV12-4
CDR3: CASSPLSGDNTQYF
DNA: TGTGCCAGCAGTCCCCTGAGCGGGGACAATACGCAGTATTTT

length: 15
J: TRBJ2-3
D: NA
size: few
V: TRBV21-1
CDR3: CASRGGSAGPDTQYF
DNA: TGTGCCAGCAGAGGTGGCTCGGCCGGCCCAGATACGCAGTATTTT

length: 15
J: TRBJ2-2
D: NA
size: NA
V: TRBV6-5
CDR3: CASTYSGPLTGELFF
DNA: TGTGCCAGCACCTACTCCGGACCTCTAACCGGGGAGCTGTTTTTT

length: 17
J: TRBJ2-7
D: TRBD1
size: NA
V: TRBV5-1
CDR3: CASSLSAIAGTGNEQYF
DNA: TGCGCCAGCAGCTTGTCAGCCATTGCCGGGACAGGGAACGAGCAGTACTTC

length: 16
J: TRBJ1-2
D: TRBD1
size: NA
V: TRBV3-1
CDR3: CASSQEGGQGIDGYTF
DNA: TGTGCCAGCAGCCAAGAGGGGGGACAGGGGATAGATGGCTACACCTTC

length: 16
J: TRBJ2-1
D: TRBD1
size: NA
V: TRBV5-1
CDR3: CASSRTGTASCNEQFF
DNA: TGCGCCAGCAGCAGGACCGGGACAGCCTCCTGCAATGAGCAGTTCTTC

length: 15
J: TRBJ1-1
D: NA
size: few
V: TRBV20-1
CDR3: CSAREKWTVNTEAFF
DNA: TGCAGTGCTAGGGAAAAGTGGACGGTGAACACTGAAGCTTTCTTT

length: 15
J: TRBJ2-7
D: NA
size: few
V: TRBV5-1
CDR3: CASSWSDGSSYEQYF
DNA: TGCGCCAGCAGCTGGTCGGACGGATCATCCTACGAGCAGTACTTC

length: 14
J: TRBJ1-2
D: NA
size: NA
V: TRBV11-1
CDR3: CASSLDLRTYGYTF
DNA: TGTGCCAGCAGCTTAGATTTGAGGACCTATGGCTACACCTTC

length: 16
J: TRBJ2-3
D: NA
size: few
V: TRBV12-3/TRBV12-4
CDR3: CASSPEGKTGSSQQYF
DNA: TGTGCCAGCAGCCCCGAGGGGAAAACAGGGTCATCCCAGCAGTATTTT

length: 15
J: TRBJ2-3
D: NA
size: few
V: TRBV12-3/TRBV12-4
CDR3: CASSFVQGEKDTQYF
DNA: TGTGCCAGCAGTTTCGTACAGGGAGAAAAAGATACGCAGTATTTT

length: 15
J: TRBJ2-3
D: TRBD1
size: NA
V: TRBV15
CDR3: CATSGTGYRTDTQYF
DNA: TGTGCCACCAGTGGGACAGGCTACCGCACAGATACGCAGTATTTT

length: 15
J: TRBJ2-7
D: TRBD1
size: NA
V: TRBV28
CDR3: CASQLARGLGYEQYF
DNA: TGTGCCAGCCAACTTGCAAGGGGGCTAGGTTACGAGCAGTACTTC

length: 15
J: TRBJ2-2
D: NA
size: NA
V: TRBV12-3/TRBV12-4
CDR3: CASNTRGANTGELFF
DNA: TGTGCCAGCAATACCAGGGGCGCGAACACCGGGGAGCTGTTTTTT

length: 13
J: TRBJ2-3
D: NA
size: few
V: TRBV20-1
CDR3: CSARDFSTDTQYF
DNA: TGCAGTGCTCGCGATTTTTCCACAGATACGCAGTATTTT

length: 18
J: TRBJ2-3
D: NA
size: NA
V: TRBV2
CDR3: CASSETARGGGGTDTQYF
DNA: TGTGCCAGCAGTGAAACAGCAAGAGGGGGGGGCGGTACAGATACGCAGTATTTT

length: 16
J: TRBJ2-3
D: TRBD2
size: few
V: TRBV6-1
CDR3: CASNGWTSGPTDTQYF
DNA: TGTGCCAGCAACGGGTGGACTAGCGGGCCCACAGATACGCAGTATTTT

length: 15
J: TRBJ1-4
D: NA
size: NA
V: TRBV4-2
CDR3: CASSQDAGPNEKLFF
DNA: TGTGCCAGCAGCCAAGATGCGGGGCCTAATGAAAAACTGTTTTTT

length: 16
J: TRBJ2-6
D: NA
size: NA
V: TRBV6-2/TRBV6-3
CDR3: CVSSERRVSGANVLTF
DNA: TGTGTCAGCAGCGAGCGCAGGGTATCTGGGGCCAACGTCCTGACTTTC

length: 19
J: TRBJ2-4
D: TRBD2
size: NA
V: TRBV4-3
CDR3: CASSQDRLAGNDLKNIQYF
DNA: TGCGCCAGCAGCCAAGATAGGCTAGCGGGGAACGACTTAAAAAACATTCAGTACTTC

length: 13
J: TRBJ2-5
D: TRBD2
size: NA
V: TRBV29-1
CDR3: CSVEAWEGETQYF
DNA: TGCAGCGTTGAAGCGTGGGAGGGGGAGACCCAGTACTTC

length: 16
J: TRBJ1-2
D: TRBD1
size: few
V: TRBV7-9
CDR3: CASSLAWWQGASGYTF
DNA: TGTGCCAGCAGCTTAGCGTGGTGGCAGGGGGCGAGTGGCTACACCTTC

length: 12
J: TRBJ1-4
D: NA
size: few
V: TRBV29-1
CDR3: CSVVDISEKLFF
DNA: TGCAGCGTTGTGGACATTTCTGAAAAACTGTTTTTT

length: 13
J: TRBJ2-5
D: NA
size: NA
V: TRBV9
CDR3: CASSDVRRATQYF
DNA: TGTGCCAGCAGCGATGTTAGAAGAGCGACCCAGTACTTC

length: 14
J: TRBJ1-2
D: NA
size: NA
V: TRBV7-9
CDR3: CASSLASVHYGYTF
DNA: TGTGCCAGCAGCTTAGCTTCGGTGCACTATGGCTACACCTTC

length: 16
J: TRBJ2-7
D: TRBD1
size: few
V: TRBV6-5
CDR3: CASSYRYDRVGYEQYF
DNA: TGTGCCAGCAGTTACCGCTACGACAGGGTGGGTTACGAGCAGTACTTC

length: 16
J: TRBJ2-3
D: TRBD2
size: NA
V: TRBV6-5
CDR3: CASSQTSGGAADTQYF
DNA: TGTGCCAGCAGTCAAACAAGCGGGGGGGCAGCAGATACGCAGTATTTT

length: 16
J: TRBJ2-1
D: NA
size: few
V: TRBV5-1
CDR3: CASSIRPGAINNEQFF
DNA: TGCGCCAGCAGCATACGTCCAGGGGCGATTAACAATGAGCAGTTCTTC

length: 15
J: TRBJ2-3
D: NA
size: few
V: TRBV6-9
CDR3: CASSYNPQGKDTQYF
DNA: TGTGCCAGCAGTTATAACCCGCAGGGTAAAGATACGCAGTATTTT

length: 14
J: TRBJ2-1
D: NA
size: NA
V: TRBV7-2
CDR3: CASRLGGQGDEQFF
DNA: TGTGCCAGCAGGCTGGGGGGCCAAGGAGATGAGCAGTTCTTC

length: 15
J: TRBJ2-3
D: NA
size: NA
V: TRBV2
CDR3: CASSEIPGGTDTQYF
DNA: TGTGCCAGCAGTGAAATACCTGGGGGCACAGATACGCAGTATTTT

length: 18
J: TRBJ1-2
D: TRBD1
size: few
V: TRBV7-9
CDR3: CASSLGGTTGGGGYGYTF
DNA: TGTGCCAGCAGCTTAGGGGGGACGACAGGGGGCGGTGGCTATGGCTACACCTTC

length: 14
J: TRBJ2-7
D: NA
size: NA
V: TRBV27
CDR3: CASSSLQGLYEQYF
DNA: TGTGCCAGCAGTTCCCTACAGGGTCTCTACGAGCAGTACTTC

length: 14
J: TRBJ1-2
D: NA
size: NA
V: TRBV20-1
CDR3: CSAGTQGLRYGYTF
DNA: TGCAGTGCTGGAACCCAGGGATTGCGCTATGGCTACACCTTC

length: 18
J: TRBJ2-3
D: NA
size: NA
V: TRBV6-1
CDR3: CVSSPTRERGATTDTQYF
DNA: TGTGTCAGCAGTCCCACGCGGGAAAGGGGGGCAACCACAGATACGCAGTATTTT

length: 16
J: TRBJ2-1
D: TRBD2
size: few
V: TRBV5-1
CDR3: CASSPSGTSSYNEQFF
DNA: TGCGCCAGCAGCCCGTCCGGGACTAGCTCCTACAATGAGCAGTTCTTC

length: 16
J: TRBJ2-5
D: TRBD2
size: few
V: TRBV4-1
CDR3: CASSQWGGGNKETQYF
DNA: TGCGCCAGCAGCCAATGGGGCGGGGGGAACAAAGAGACCCAGTACTTC

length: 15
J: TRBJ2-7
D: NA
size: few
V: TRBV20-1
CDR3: CSASQYGTRNYEQYF
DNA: TGCAGTGCTAGTCAGTACGGTACCAGAAACTACGAGCAGTACTTC

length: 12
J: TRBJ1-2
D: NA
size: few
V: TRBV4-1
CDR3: CASSQDHYGYTF
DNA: TGCGCCAGCAGCCAAGATCACTATGGCTACACCTTC

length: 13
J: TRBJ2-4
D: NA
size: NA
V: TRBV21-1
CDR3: CASSNEGFNIQYF
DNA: TGTGCCAGCAGCAATGAGGGATTTAACATTCAGTACTTC

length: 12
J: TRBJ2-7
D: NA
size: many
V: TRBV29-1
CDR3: CSVELWGYEQYF
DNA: TGCAGCGTTGAACTCTGGGGCTACGAGCAGTACTTC

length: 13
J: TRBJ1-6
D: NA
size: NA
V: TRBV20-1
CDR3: CSARGGILGSVHF
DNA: TGCAGTGCTAGAGGAGGCATATTAGGCTCCGTCCACTTT

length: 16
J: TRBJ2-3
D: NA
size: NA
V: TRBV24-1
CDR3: CATSDPRGQGTDTQYF
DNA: TGTGCCACCAGTGACCCCCGGGGCCAAGGCACAGATACGCAGTATTTT

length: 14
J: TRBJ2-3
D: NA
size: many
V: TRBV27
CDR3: CASSLKAATDTQYF
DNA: TGTGCCAGCAGTTTGAAGGCAGCGACAGATACGCAGTATTTT

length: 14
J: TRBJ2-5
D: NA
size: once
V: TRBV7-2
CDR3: CASSLNQVQETQYF
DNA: TGTGCCAGCAGCTTAAATCAGGTTCAAGAGACCCAGTACTTC

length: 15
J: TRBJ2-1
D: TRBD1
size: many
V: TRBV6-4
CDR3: CASSDTDRGYNEQFF
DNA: TGTGCCAGCAGTGACACGGACAGGGGCTACAATGAGCAGTTCTTC